These 25 T cell receptor beta chains came from one sample sequenced in a study of T cells in women clearing cervical HPV infection. The protocol was immunoSEQ multiplex PCR, while the TCRdb copy is restricted to in-frame clones and leaves out a portion. Its table records 40,000 to 45,000 clones. What was sequenced was blood buffy coat. The receptors were sampled from a woman aged 18-70 years with a cervical HPV16 infection that either progressed to CIN3+ or cleared (not recorded which).

CDR3: CASRGDRALNQPQHF. CDR3 DNA, as far as it was read: TGTGCCAGTAGGGGTGACAGGGCACTGAATCAGCCC. The chain recombines TRBV19 with TRBJ1-5, with TRBD1 matching 7 bases. The read ends 3 residues before the CDR3 terminus; that terminus is restored from the germline J gene. With 6 bases clipped from V and 4 bases from J, the junction kept 9 bases outside the gene matches. The CDR3 is made up of 15 amino acids. Germline CDR1 is LNHDA and CDR2 is SQIVND (reference sequence).

A word on this clone: The read ends 3 residues early relative to the CDR3; the germline J gene fills the gap. The sample holds other DNA sequences that translate to the same CDR3. This chain connects TRBV7-3 to TRBJ2-2; the D gene is possibly TRBD1 (5 bases). V lost 1 base, J lost 1 base, and 7 bases lay in between. In germline, CDR1 is SGHTA, CDR2 FQGTGA. The CDR3 runs to 15 residues. The part of the CDR3 DNA that was read is TGTGCCAGCAGCTTAAGGGGCCTGAACACCGGGGAG. It specifies CASSLRGLNTGE. The entire CDR3 reads CASSLRGLNTGELFF.

The CDR3 is CASSQGGAGTGELFF. The part of the CDR3 DNA that was read is TGTGCCAGCTCACAAGGGGGCGCAGGCACCGGGGAG. V usage is TRBV18 and J usage is TRBJ2-2, with 7 nucleotides matching TRBD1. The CDR3 is cut off 3 residues early in the read; its end comes from the germline J gene. Germline CDR1 KGHSH, CDR2 LQKENI. The V and J ends lost 4 bases and 4 bases, in that order; junction bases with no gene match: 6. The CDR3 consists of 15 residues.

A word on this clone: The CDR3 end falls 3 residues outside the read, so it is completed with the germline J gene. The chain carries TRBV18 and TRBJ2-1; the match to TRBD2 covers 8 bases. V lost 6 bases to trimming and J lost 6 bases; unmatched junction nucleotides: 10. Germline-derived CDR1 and CDR2 are KGHSH and LQKENI. The CDR3 spans 15 residues. Incomplete CDR3 DNA: TGTGCCAGCTCCCGCCAGGGGAGCGGGGGCAATGAG. This sequence encodes CASSRQGSGGNE. The whole CDR3 sequence is CASSRQGSGGNEQFF.

A word on this clone: The read ends 3 residues shy of where the CDR3 ends; the end is completed using the germline J gene. The J gene is TRBJ2-3, the V gene TRBV20-1; 7 nucleotides line up with TRBD2. This CDR3 comprises 14 residues. Losses at the gene ends were 6 bases for V and 0 bases for J; bases not matched to a gene: 6. Germline values: CDR1 DFQATT, CDR2 SNEGSKA (reference sequence). CDR3 protein: CSALGGNSTDTQYF. The DNA read from the CDR3 is TGCAGTGCCCTCGGGGGGAATAGCACAGATACG.

Turning to this clone: The sequence runs out 3 residues before the end of the CDR3; the remainder is reconstructed from the germline J gene. This chain uses TRBV2 with TRBJ1-2, with D tentatively TRBD1 (5 bases). Germline CDR1 is SNHLY and CDR2 is FYNNEI. CDR3 length: 14 amino acids. The CDR3 protein is CASSVGGEAYDYTF. The sequenced part of the CDR3 DNA is TGTGCCAGCAGTGTGGGGGGGGAAGCCTACGAC.

Concerning this clone itself: From the germline J gene comes the end of the CDR3, since the read stops 3 residues before it. The genes are TRBV19 and TRBJ2-3, with 8 nucleotides matching TRBD1. The V gene's germline CDR1 is LNHDA and CDR2 SQIVND (reference sequence). The J segment lost 1 base and the V segment lost 8 bases, leaving 8 bases of the junction unmatched. This CDR3 has 15 residues. The CDR3 is CASAQDRVGTDTQYF. The sequenced part of the CDR3 DNA is TGTGCCAGTGCCCAGGACAGGGTTGGCACAGATACG.

Comment on this clone: The DNA ends 3 residues before the CDR3 does, and the rest of the CDR3 is filled in from the germline J gene. The rearrangement uses TRBV5-1 and TRBJ2-3; D gene unclear. The germline V gene has CDR1 SGHRS and CDR2 YFSETQ. V was pared by 4 bases and J by 5 bases, with 20 bases between. The CDR3 length is 16 residues. CDR3 DNA, as far as it was read: TGCGCCAGCAGCAGCACCGGCGGCCTGTCCGGAGATACG. It codes for CASSSTGGLSGDT. The CDR3, in full, reads CASSSTGGLSGDTQYF.

Notes on this clone: From the germline J gene comes the end of the CDR3, since the read stops 3 residues before it. The chain joins TRBV10-2 to TRBJ2-1; D is perhaps TRBD2 (5 bases). The V end was cut by 0 bases, the J end by 0 bases, with 12 bases between. In germline, CDR1 is WSHSY, CDR2 SAAADI. This CDR3 has 17 amino acids. The CDR3 reads CASSESSGLSSYNEQFF. The sequenced part of the CDR3 DNA is TGCGCCAGCAGTGAGTCCAGCGGACTTAGCTCCTACAATGAG.

Concerning this clone itself: The read gets to within 3 residues of the CDR3 end, and the germline J gene fills in the rest. The chain uses TRBV5-5 and TRBJ1-2; 7 nucleotides line up with TRBD1. The germline V gene has CDR1 SGHKS and CDR2 YYEKEE (reference sequence). This CDR3 comprises 14 residues. The V segment lost 4 bases and the J segment 0 bases; nucleotides outside the gene matches: 3. The CDR3 region is CASSPTGANYGYTF. CDR3 bases read: TGTGCCAGCAGCCCTACAGGGGCTAACTATGGC.

As for this clone: The read finishes 3 residues shy of the CDR3 end, and the germline J gene is used to complete it. The chain couples TRBV7-9 to TRBJ1-4; no clear D gene. Germline CDR1 is SEHNR and CDR2 is FQNEAQ (reference sequence). The ends were cut back, 0 bases at V and 7 bases at J, with 6 bases in the middle. The CDR3 has 13 amino acids. CDR3 amino acids: CASSLAAGEKLFF. The sequenced CDR3 bases are TGTGCCAGCAGCTTAGCTGCGGGTGAAAAA.

About this clone: The read gets to within 3 residues of the CDR3 end, and the germline J gene fills in the rest. The gene calls are TRBV5-1 and TRBJ2-7; D call uncertain. The CDR3 loop spans 14 amino acids. Germline assignment: CDR1 SGHRS and CDR2 YFSETQ. V was shortened by 0 bases and J by 0 bases, with 7 bases between the two germline ends. Incomplete CDR3 DNA: TGCGCCAGCAGCTTGGGGCTCGCCTCCTACGAG. Encoded protein: CASSLGLASYE. In full, the CDR3 is CASSLGLASYEQYF.

For this clone: The read terminates 3 residues ahead of where the CDR3 ends, so the germline J gene completes it. V and J are TRBV7-8 and TRBJ1-2; D is undetermined. The germline gives CDR1 SGHVS, CDR2 FQNEAQ. The CDR3 is made up of 15 amino acids. CDR3 in amino acids: CASSNRLGRPYDYTF. The covered CDR3 bases are TGTGCCAGCAGCAACAGACTAGGGCGTCCATACGAC.

Comment on this clone: The missing CDR3 end, 3 residues past where the read stops, is filled in from the germline J gene. The V and J genes are TRBV4-2 and TRBJ2-7; TRBD2 agrees at 13 bases. This CDR3 is built from 15 residues. CDR1 is LGHNA and CDR2 is YNFKEQ in the germline V gene. V lost 0 bases and J lost 4; bases outside the gene matches: 0. This CDR3 reads CASSQETSGGYEQYF. The part of the CDR3 DNA that was read is TGTGCCAGCAGCCAAGAGACTAGCGGGGGGTACGAG.

In the case of this clone: The CDR3 is cut off 3 residues early in the read; its end comes from the germline J gene. The chain links TRBV6-1 to TRBJ1-2; D is undetermined. CDR1 MNHNS and CDR2 SASEGT come from the germline V gene. V was shortened by 4 bases and J by 5 bases, with 11 bases between the two germline ends. This CDR3 has 13 residues. CDR3: CASSVAPGYGYTF. The sequenced part of the CDR3 DNA is TGTGCCAGCAGTGTAGCACCGGGGTATGGC.

Of note for this clone: The CDR3 end falls 3 residues outside the read, so it is completed with the germline J gene. The chain employs TRBV7-9 and TRBJ1-1; 7 bases fit TRBD1. The germline CDR1 and CDR2 sequences are SEHNR and FQNEAQ (reference sequence). The V gene end was trimmed by 1 base and the J gene end by 1 base; junction bases not matched to a gene: 0. The CDR3 spans 14 residues. CDR3 DNA, as far as it was read: TGTGCCAGCAGCTTAGGGGACAGGAACACTGAA. It yields the protein CASSLGDRNTE. The entire CDR3 is CASSLGDRNTEAFF.

Comment on this clone: The read gets to within 3 residues of the CDR3 end, and the germline J gene fills in the rest. The rearrangement uses TRBV18 and TRBJ2-7, with 9 bases fitting TRBD2. The junction had 10 bases not matched to a gene; V was cut back by 4 bases and J by 6 bases. CDR3 size: 15 residues. In germline, CDR1 is KGHSH, CDR2 LQKENI. CDR3 DNA, as far as it was read: TGTGCCAGCTCACGTGGCGGGAGGGCCCTCGGCGAG. Protein sequence: CASSRGGRALGE. The complete CDR3 sequence is CASSRGGRALGEQYF.

As regards this clone: From the germline J gene comes the end of the CDR3, since the read stops 3 residues before it. The chain is built from TRBV30 and TRBJ1-1; D unresolved. Trimming shortened V by 1 base and J by 1 base, and 25 bases separated the two germline ends. The CDR3 is 19 amino acids. Per the germline V gene, CDR1 is GTSNPN and CDR2 is SVGIG (reference sequence). The sequenced part of the CDR3 DNA is TGTGCCTGGAGTGAGGGTGGGTATGGGCTCTTGTCGGCGAACACTGAA. This translates into CAWSEGGYGLLSANTE. The whole CDR3 protein is CAWSEGGYGLLSANTEAFF.

As to this clone: Read sequence stops 3 residues before the CDR3 end, and the germline J gene provides the missing end. This rearrangement joins TRBV18 to TRBJ1-2, with 7 bases lining up with TRBD1. Germline V gene sequence: CDR1 KGHSH, CDR2 LQKENI. The CDR3 totals 15 residues. This CDR3 reads CASSPTGAPGRGYTF. The sequenced part of the CDR3 DNA is TGTGCCAGCTCACCTACAGGGGCGCCCGGTAGGGGC. The variable domain in full, with the rest retrieved from reference TRBV18 and TRBJ1-2, is NAGVMQNPRHLVRRRGQEARLRCSPMKGHSHVYWYRQLPEEGLKFMVYLQKENIIDESGMPKERFSAEFPKEGPSILRIQQVVRGDSAAYFCASSPTGAPGRGYTFGSGTRLTVV.

Remarks on this clone: Read sequence stops 3 residues before the CDR3 end, and the germline J gene provides the missing end. The rearrangement uses TRBV5-1 and TRBJ2-1, with 9 positions matching TRBD2. Looked up from germline, CDR1 is SGHRS and CDR2 is YFSETQ. The CDR3 extends over 16 amino acids. J was trimmed by 4 bases and V by 0 bases; bases with no gene match: 5. The covered CDR3 bases are TGCGCCAGCAGCTTGGGTAGCGGGGGTTATTACAATGAG. This encodes CASSLGSGGYYNE. The complete CDR3 protein is CASSLGSGGYYNEQFF.

A note on this clone: The CDR3 end lies 3 residues beyond the end of the read and is filled in from the germline J gene. The chain links TRBV7-2 to TRBJ2-7; the match to TRBD1 covers 7 bases. CDR3 length equals 14 residues. CDR1 and CDR2 (germline): SGHTA, FQGNSA. V lost 2 bases to trimming and J lost 2 bases; unmatched junction nucleotides: 3. CDR3 loop: CASSLSGQAYEQYF. The sequenced CDR3 bases are TGTGCCAGCAGCTTAAGCGGACAGGCCTACGAG.

A note on this clone: The missing CDR3 end, 3 residues past where the read stops, is filled in from the germline J gene. The rearrangement joins TRBV6-2 or TRBV6-3 to TRBJ1-6, with TRBD1 matching 9 bases. The junction had 3 bases not matched to a gene; V was cut back by 6 bases and J by 9 bases. This CDR3 comprises 13 residues. Germline CDR1 is MNHEY and CDR2 is SVGEGT. CDR3 amino acids: CASRQGATSPLHF. The sequenced part of the CDR3 DNA is TGTGCCAGCAGACAGGGGGCTACTTCACCC.

About this clone itself: The read comes to an end 3 residues before the CDR3 does, leaving the germline J gene to fill in the end. The rearrangement uses TRBV11-1 and TRBJ1-1, with D possibly being TRBD1 (6 bases). V was shortened by 5 bases and J by 5 bases, with 12 bases between the two germline ends. Germline CDR1 reads SGHAT; CDR2 reads FQDESV (reference sequence). The CDR3 extends over 13 amino acids. The CDR3 here is CASSPRDKTEAFF. The sequenced CDR3 bases are TGTGCCAGCAGCCCCCGGGACAAGACTGAA.

In regard to this clone: The read stops 3 residues short of the end of the CDR3; the missing end is completed from the germline J gene. The V and J genes are TRBV29-1 and TRBJ2-2; weak D call: TRBD1 (6 bases). Germline CDR1 SQVTM, CDR2 ANQGSEA. V lost 4 bases, J lost 4 bases, and 7 bases lay in between. The CDR3 runs to 12 residues. The covered CDR3 bases are TGCAGCGTTGGGGGGCGCACCGGGGAG. Encoded protein: CSVGGRTGE. Given in full, the CDR3 is CSVGGRTGELFF.

As to this clone: The DNA ends 3 residues before the CDR3 does, and the rest of the CDR3 is filled in from the germline J gene. The chain recombines TRBV29-1 with TRBJ1-1, with D perhaps matching TRBD1 (6 bases). V lost 4 bases and J lost 6, with 12 bases in between. CDR1 and CDR2 from the germline V gene are SQVTM and ANQGSEA. CDR3 length: 12 amino acids. This chain's CDR3 is CSVVYRDAEAFF. The CDR3 DNA, read in part, is TGCAGCGTTGTTTACAGGGACGCTGAA.